This passage covers 17 T cell receptor beta chains from one sample sequenced in a study of control samples from healthy donors and cancer patients (dated by TCRdb to 2020 to 2021). Receptor amplification or capture employed the immunoSEQ multiplex PCR assay. Drawn from immuneACCESS, this table holds only the in-frame rearrangements with V and J called that TCRdb kept. Clones are partly lost; checked studies trace under half to an unresolved V gene and leave the rest unexplained. The table for this sample lists 170,000 or so clones; 85% to 95% of them were counted only once. The leading ten clones occupy approximately 1.5% of the sample. The specimen was blood. These TCRs come from a man between 18 and 29 years old in good health.

This rearrangement joins TRBV7-3 to TRBJ2-2; TRBD2 matches at 7 bases. This CDR3 region has 12 residues. Looked up from germline, CDR1 is SGHTA and CDR2 is FQGTGA. The V and J ends lost 4 bases and 8 bases, in that order; junction bases with no gene match: 1. The CDR3: CASSYSGGELFF. The DNA for the CDR3 is TGTGCCAGCAGCTATAGCGGGGGGGAGCTGTTTTTT. The variable domain in full, completed from reference TRBV7-3 and TRBJ2-2, reads GAGVSQTPSNKVTEKGKYVELRCDPISGHTALYWYRQSLGQGPEFLIYFQGTGAADDSGLPNDRFFAVRPEGSVSTLKIQRTERGDSAVYLCASSYSGGELFFGEGSRLTVL.

The chain has TRBV18 and TRBJ2-2, with 7 bases aligning to TRBD1. This CDR3 has 13 residues. V was clipped by 3 bases and J by 9 bases; unmatched bases: 4. Germline V CDR1 and CDR2: KGHSH, LQKENI. The CDR3 loop is CASSPLTGRELFF. CDR3 bases: TGTGCCAGCTCACCCCTGACAGGGAGGGAGCTGTTTTTT.

The rearrangement uses TRBV5-1 and TRBJ2-5; TRBD2 matches 9 bases. The CDR3 totals 15 residues. With V trimmed by 1 base and J by 4 bases, 5 bases remained unmatched. CDR1 is SGHRS and CDR2 is YFSETQ in the germline V gene. CDR3 bases: TGCGCCAGCAGCTTGCTGCGGGGGGGCGTAGAGACCCAGTACTTC. It translates to CASSLLRGGVETQYF.

The chain uses TRBV5-1 and TRBJ1-5; D might be TRBD1 (6 bases). CDR1 SGHRS and CDR2 YFSETQ come from the germline V gene. V dropped 4 bases and J dropped 3 bases, with 14 bases sitting between them. The CDR3 totals 15 residues. CDR3 DNA sequence: TGCGCCAGCAGCAAAGCAGGGGACCTCAATCAGCCCCAGCATTTT. Protein product: CASSKAGDLNQPQHF.

The V and J genes are TRBV28 and TRBJ1-6; D gene ambiguous. In germline, CDR1 is MDHEN, CDR2 SYDVKM. The V gene lost 2 bases and the J gene lost 13 bases, with 18 bases spanning the gap. CDR3 length: 15 amino acids. The CDR3 protein is CASSLRAAGSSPLHF. The CDR3 bases are TGTGCCAGCAGTTTACGGGCCGCAGGTTCGTCTCCCCTCCACTTT.

The chain joins TRBV30 to TRBJ1-1, with TRBD1 as a possible D gene (6 bases). The CDR3 is 14 amino acids. Per germline, CDR1 GTSNPN and CDR2 SVGIG (reference sequence). V dropped 1 base and J dropped 4 bases, with 13 bases sitting between them. CDR3: CAWSAGHKVTEAFF. The DNA for the CDR3 is TGTGCCTGGAGTGCGGGACATAAGGTCACTGAAGCTTTCTTT. The entire variable domain, with the rest obtained from reference TRBV30 and TRBJ1-1, is as follows: SQTIHQWPATLVQPVGSPLSLECTVEGTSNPNLYWYRQAAGRGLQLLFYSVGIGQISSEVPQNLSASRPQDRQFILSSKKLLLSDSGFYLCAWSAGHKVTEAFFGQGTRLTVV.

In this sample, this clone turned up once. The chain combines TRBV3-1 (or the pseudogene TRBV3-2) with TRBJ2-7; D is possibly TRBD1 (6 bases). Germline V gene sequence: CDR1 LGHDT, CDR2 YNNKEL (reference sequence). The V gene lost 4 bases and the J gene lost 2 bases, with 12 bases spanning the gap. This CDR3 spans 14 amino acids. The chain's CDR3 is CASSPGTYPYEQYF. The CDR3 coding sequence is TGTGCCAGCAGCCCTGGGACATACCCCTACGAGCAGTACTTC.

V gene TRBV27 combines with J gene TRBJ2-7, with a possible D match to TRBD1 (7 bases). CDR3 length: 15 amino acids. Germline CDR1 and CDR2: MNHEY and SMNVEV (reference sequence). Trimming removed 2 bases at V and 7 bases at J, with 18 bases between. CDR3 sequence: CASSLRRDSLLEQYF. The CDR3 DNA is TGTGCCAGCAGTTTAAGGAGGGACAGCCTTTTGGAGCAGTACTTC.

This clone occurred once. The chain recombines TRBV5-6 with TRBJ1-5; perhaps TRBD1 as D (5 bases). The CDR3 loop spans 14 amino acids. CDR1 is SGHDT, CDR2 YYEEEE, per germline. The V end lost 0 bases, the J end lost 4 bases, and 8 bases lay between the germline ends. The CDR3 DNA sequence: TGTGCCAGCAGCTTGGCCGGGGGGAATCAGCCCCAGCATTTT. Amino acids: CASSLAGGNQPQHF.

This clone has just one count. The chain uses TRBV9 and TRBJ1-6; no definite D call. CDR3 length equals 15 residues. Germline CDR1 SGDLS, CDR2 YYNGEE. Trimming left V 0 bases short and J 5 bases short, with 9 bases between. The CDR3 here is CASSVVDGNNSPLHF. CDR3 DNA: TGTGCCAGCAGCGTAGTGGACGGTAATAATTCACCCCTCCACTTT.

V is TRBV10-3 and J is TRBJ1-6, with D tentatively TRBD1 (5 bases). CDR3 length: 12 amino acids. Trimming shortened V by 10 bases and J by 13 bases, and 17 bases separated the two germline ends. CDR1 is ENHRY, CDR2 SYGVKD, per germline. The CDR3 sequence is CATRGEGMPLHF. The DNA for the CDR3 is TGTGCCACCCGAGGGGAGGGGATGCCCCTCCACTTT.

CDR3 region: CASTLEGSSYEQYF. The CDR3 region has the DNA TGTGCCAGCACCCTGGAGGGGAGCTCCTACGAGCAGTACTTC. The chain couples TRBV6-5 to TRBJ2-7, with D tentatively TRBD2 (6 bases). Trimming took 7 bases from V and 0 from J, leaving 13 bases between them. The CDR3 extends over 14 amino acids. Germline V gene data show CDR1 as MNHEY and CDR2 as SVGAGI.

The chain combines TRBV19 with TRBJ1-5; TRBD1 agrees at 9 bases. V was clipped by 4 bases and J by 4 bases; unmatched bases: 5. Per the germline V gene, CDR1 is LNHDA and CDR2 is SQIVND (reference sequence). This CDR3 has 15 amino acids. CDR3 bases: TGTGCCAGTAGTACAAACAGGGGGCAGAATCAGCCCCAGCATTTT. Amino acids: CASSTNRGQNQPQHF. Combining the CDR3 with reference TRBV19 and TRBJ1-5 gives the whole variable domain DGGITQSPKYLFRKEGQNVTLSCEQNLNHDAMYWYRQDPGQGLRLIYYSQIVNDFQKGDIAEGYSVSREKKESFPLTVTSAQKNPTAFYLCASSTNRGQNQPQHFGDGTRLSIL.

The chain joins TRBV11-3 to TRBJ2-6; no clear D gene. Trimming pared 3 bases from V and 0 bases from J, leaving 3 bases between. CDR1 and CDR2 from the germline V gene are SGHNT and YENEEA. The CDR3 covers 14 residues. The chain's CDR3 is CASSLSSGANVLTF. In DNA, the CDR3 is TGTGCCAGCAGCTTGAGCTCTGGGGCCAACGTCCTGACTTTC.

The genes are TRBV19 and TRBJ1-4; D remains ambiguous. Trimming shortened V by 7 bases and J by 4 bases, and 16 bases separated the two germline ends. Germline V gene sequence: CDR1 LNHDA, CDR2 SQIVND (reference sequence). The CDR3 is 15 residues long. CDR3 bases: TGTGCCAGTACCGTAGGAGGAGGGTTTAATGAAAAACTGTTTTTT. Encoded protein: CASTVGGGFNEKLFF.

This chain uses TRBV2 with TRBJ2-3; maybe TRBD2 (5 bases). Germline CDR1 is SNHLY and CDR2 is FYNNEI. V was pared by 2 bases and J by 3 bases, with 9 bases between. The CDR3 contains 14 residues. The CDR3 spells CASSERGVTDTQYF. In nucleotides, the CDR3 is TGTGCCAGCAGTGAACGGGGAGTAACAGATACGCAGTATTTT.

The chain couples TRBV27 to TRBJ1-2; D perhaps matches TRBD1 (6 bases). The CDR3 sequence is 14 residues long. V was pared by 1 base and J by 5 bases, with 11 bases between. Germline values: CDR1 MNHEY, CDR2 SMNVEV (reference sequence). CDR3 amino acids: CASSLWGQGYGYTF. The CDR3 region has the DNA TGTGCCAGCAGTTTATGGGGGCAAGGGTATGGCTACACCTTC.